What follows are 30 T cell receptor beta chains derived from one specimen sequenced in a study of blood T cell repertoires in COVID-19. Method: immunoSEQ multiplex PCR; TCRdb's copy keeps in-frame clones and lacks some. The sample holds around 320,000 clones; approximately 88% are singletons and the top ten take 6.9%. Sequencing was carried out using peripheral blood. The source is a woman aged 30 to 39 who had recovered from COVID-19.

The genes are TRBV2 and TRBJ1-1; D is perhaps TRBD1 (5 bases). There are 14 residues in the CDR3. Germline V gene lookup returns CDR1 SNHLY and CDR2 FYNNEI. V lost 3 bases and J lost 1, with 9 bases in between. As DNA, the CDR3 is TGTGCCAGCAGTGAGGGGGGGGAGAACACTGAAGCTTTCTTT. It is translated as CASSEGGENTEAFF. Drawing the rest from reference TRBV2 and TRBJ1-1, the complete variable domain is EPEVTQTPSHQVTQMGQEVILRCVPISNHLYFYWYRQILGQKVEFLVSFYNNEISEKSEIFDDQFSVERPDGSNFTLKIRSTKLEDSAMYFCASSEGGENTEAFFGQGTRLTVV.

This chain links TRBV3-1 (or the pseudogene TRBV3-2) with TRBJ2-1, with TRBD2 matching over 9 bases. The junction had 14 bases not matched to a gene; V was cut back by 1 base and J by 4 bases. Germline V gives CDR1 LGHDT, CDR2 YNNKEL (reference sequence). CDR3 length: 19 residues. CDR3 in amino acids: CASSQAFGASGDLYNEQFF. As DNA, the CDR3 is TGTGCCAGCAGCCAAGCGTTCGGCGCTAGCGGGGACTTATACAATGAGCAGTTCTTC.

The CDR3 sequence: CASSQDLPGQGNYGYTF. Here the CDR3 DNA reads TGCGCCAGCAGCCAAGATCTTCCGGGACAGGGGAACTATGGCTACACCTTC. V is TRBV4-3 and J is TRBJ1-2, with 10 bases that match TRBD1. Germline CDR1 reads LGHNA; CDR2 reads YSLEER. The ends lost 0 bases at V and 2 bases at J; junction bases unmatched: 6. The CDR3 covers 17 residues.

This chain joins TRBV4-2 and TRBJ1-1, with D maybe TRBD1 (5 bases). The CDR3 extends over 14 amino acids. Deletions cut 1 base from V and 3 bases from J, with 9 bases between. Germline assignment: CDR1 LGHNA and CDR2 YNFKEQ. The CDR3, as DNA: TGTGCCAGCAGCCAAGTATCGGGGGACACTGAAGCTTTCTTT. Its protein is CASSQVSGDTEAFF.

J is TRBJ1-1 and V is TRBV18; D gene unclear. V was pared by 5 bases and J by 5 bases, with 12 bases between. Germline CDR1 and CDR2: KGHSH and LQKENI. The CDR3 runs 13 residues. The CDR3 DNA is TGTGCCAGCTCATGGCTAGAGGGAACTGAAGCTTTCTTT. It specifies CASSWLEGTEAFF.

The chain is built from TRBV5-1 and TRBJ2-5, with a possible D match to TRBD2 (6 bases). The CDR3 contains 14 residues. Deletions cut 4 bases from V and 5 bases from J, with 15 bases between. Germline V gene lookup returns CDR1 SGHRS and CDR2 YFSETQ. The DNA for the CDR3 is TGCGCCAGCAGCCCTCTAGCGTCCCCCGAGACCCAGTACTTC. It translates to CASSPLASPETQYF.

This clone was seen only once. The V and J genes are TRBV20-1 and TRBJ1-1, with D unclear. The CDR3 covers 12 residues. V was clipped by 3 bases and J by 6 bases, with 11 bases between them. The V gene's germline CDR1 is DFQATT and CDR2 SNEGSKA (reference sequence). The CDR3 protein is CSASSGRAEAFF. The CDR3 bases are TGCAGTGCTAGTAGTGGGAGGGCTGAAGCTTTCTTT.

The chain combines TRBV5-4 with TRBJ2-7; the D gene is possibly TRBD1 (5 bases). CDR3 length: 15 residues. In germline, CDR1 is SGHNT, CDR2 YYREEE (reference sequence). V gave up 2 bases and J gave up 3 bases, with 15 bases separating them. CDR3: CASSLTLGQGYEQYF. The CDR3 coding sequence is TGTGCCAGCAGCTTAACACTGGGGCAGGGCTACGAGCAGTACTTC.

The chain carries TRBV28 and TRBJ1-5; D gene ambiguous. CDR3 length: 12 residues. V lost 4 bases to trimming and J lost 5 bases, with 6 bases between them. Germline values: CDR1 MDHEN, CDR2 SYDVKM. The DNA of the CDR3 is TGTGCCAGCAGTTCCTACGATCAGCCCCAGCATTTT. Residues: CASSSYDQPQHF.

The J gene is TRBJ1-2, the V gene TRBV7-9, with 9 bases aligning to TRBD1. The CDR3 extends over 15 amino acids. J lost 6 bases, V lost 5 bases, and 10 bases had no gene match. Germline lookup yields CDR1 SEHNR and CDR2 FQNEAQ (reference sequence). This CDR3 reads CASSPGQGKVDGYTF. The CDR3 nucleotides read TGTGCCAGCAGCCCCGGACAGGGGAAGGTGGATGGCTACACCTTC.

The rearrangement uses TRBV18 and TRBJ1-1, with TRBD1 identical over 7 bases. The CDR3 loop spans 15 amino acids. V shed 6 bases, J shed 0 bases, and the junction held 7 bases outside the gene matches. Germline-derived CDR1 and CDR2 are KGHSH and LQKENI. Here the CDR3 DNA reads TGTGCCAGCTCCTCCCAGGGGGGTATGAACACTGAAGCTTTCTTT. It codes for CASSSQGGMNTEAFF.

The chain couples TRBV2 to TRBJ2-3, with 13 bases identical to TRBD2. CDR1 is SNHLY and CDR2 is FYNNEI in the germline V gene. This CDR3 contains 15 residues. The V gene end was trimmed by 5 bases and the J gene end by 3 bases; junction bases not matched to a gene: 2. The CDR3 here is CASSRTSGGTDTQYF. Here the CDR3 DNA reads TGTGCCAGCAGTAGGACTAGCGGGGGAACAGATACGCAGTATTTT.

The chain has TRBV27 and TRBJ1-5, with no clear D. The CDR3 is 15 residues long. CDR1 is MNHEY, CDR2 SMNVEV, per germline (reference sequence). Deletions cut 5 bases from V and 1 base from J, with 12 bases between. The CDR3 region has the DNA TGTGCCAGCAGTCTTTACGCCGGGAGCAATCAGCCCCAGCATTTT. It is translated as CASSLYAGSNQPQHF.

The DNA for the CDR3 is TGTGCCAGCAGTGTAATCGGGTTCTCTGGAAACACCATATATTTT. Residues: CASSVIGFSGNTIYF. The chain joins TRBV2 to TRBJ1-3; D remains ambiguous. V lost 4 bases and J 0 bases, leaving 10 bases between the germline ends. The germline CDR1 and CDR2 sequences are SNHLY and FYNNEI. This CDR3 region has 15 residues.

This clone was counted only a few times. The chain employs TRBV6-2 or TRBV6-3 and TRBJ2-2; 7 bases fit TRBD1. This CDR3 has 16 amino acids. CDR1 is MNHEY, CDR2 SVGEGT, per germline. J lost 0 bases, V lost 1 base, and 2 bases had no gene match. CDR3 sequence: CASSYWTGANTGELFF. CDR3 nucleotide sequence: TGTGCCAGCAGTTACTGGACAGGCGCGAACACCGGGGAGCTGTTTTTT.

The CDR3 protein is CASSYAEAVLTF. The DNA for the CDR3 is TGTGCCAGCAGTTACGCGGAGGCCGTCCTGACTTTC. The chain is built from TRBV6-6 and TRBJ2-6, with a weak D call TRBD2 (5 bases). V gave up 2 bases and J gave up 12 bases, with 8 bases separating them. This CDR3 comprises 12 residues. The V gene's germline CDR1 is MNHNY and CDR2 SVGAGI (reference sequence).

This clone has more than one count but fewer than ten. V usage is TRBV10-3 and J usage is TRBJ2-5; 8 nucleotides agree with TRBD1. CDR1 and CDR2 (germline): ENHRY, SYGVKD. V shed 3 bases, J shed 4 bases, and the junction held 4 bases outside the gene matches. CDR3 length: 14 residues. The CDR3, as DNA: TGTGCCATCAGTGACGAGACAGGGGTAGAGACCCAGTACTTC. As protein: CAISDETGVETQYF.

V usage is TRBV30 and J usage is TRBJ1-1, with 7 bases aligning to TRBD1. Germline lookup yields CDR1 GTSNPN and CDR2 SVGIG (reference sequence). With 1 base clipped from V and 1 base from J, the junction kept 3 bases outside the gene matches. The CDR3 runs 14 residues. This CDR3 is CAWSAWTGNTEAFF. The CDR3 DNA follows: TGTGCCTGGAGTGCTTGGACAGGGAACACTGAAGCTTTCTTT. Combining the CDR3 with reference TRBV30 and TRBJ1-1 gives the whole variable domain SQTIHQWPATLVQPVGSPLSLECTVEGTSNPNLYWYRQAAGRGLQLLFYSVGIGQISSEVPQNLSASRPQDRQFILSSKKLLLSDSGFYLCAWSAWTGNTEAFFGQGTRLTVV.

V usage is TRBV28 and J usage is TRBJ2-3; D perhaps matches TRBD2 (5 bases). The CDR3 sequence is 15 residues long. Trimming stripped 6 bases from V and 0 bases from J, with 13 bases between. Germline lookup yields CDR1 MDHEN and CDR2 SYDVKM. The CDR3 bases are TGTGCCAGCAGCCTATTACCGGGGAGCACAGATACGCAGTATTTT. Protein: CASSLLPGSTDTQYF.

V is TRBV2 and J is TRBJ1-6; weak D call: TRBD1 (5 bases). The CDR3 has 15 amino acids. Germline loops: CDR1 SNHLY, CDR2 FYNNEI. With 6 bases removed from V and 6 bases from J, the gap between germline ends came to 15 bases. CDR3 in amino acids: CASRTASAGNSPLHF. The CDR3 nucleotides read TGTGCCAGCAGGACAGCTTCTGCCGGTAATTCACCCCTCCACTTT.

This sequence joins TRBV18 and TRBJ2-1, with 9 bases matching TRBD1. Germline-derived CDR1 and CDR2 are KGHSH and LQKENI. Trimming removed 6 bases from V and 10 bases from J; junction bases left unmatched: 13. The CDR3 runs to 15 residues. The CDR3 reads CASSPDRGDRSEQFF. In DNA, the CDR3 is TGTGCCAGCTCCCCTGACAGGGGGGACCGTTCGGAGCAGTTCTTC.

The chain is built from TRBV7-9 and TRBJ2-5; weak D call: TRBD2 (6 bases). The CDR3 length is 13 residues. Germline CDR1 reads SEHNR; CDR2 reads FQNEAQ (reference sequence). V was trimmed by 3 bases and J by 3 bases, leaving 8 bases between them. In nucleotides, the CDR3 is TGTGCCAGCAGCTTTGGCGGGAAAGAGACCCAGTACTTC. Protein: CASSFGGKETQYF.

The chain recombines TRBV9 with TRBJ2-2, with D unresolved. Germline assignment: CDR1 SGDLS and CDR2 YYNGEE. The CDR3 runs to 16 residues. Deletions cut 3 bases from V and 0 bases from J, with 12 bases between. The CDR3 DNA sequence: TGTGCCAGCAGCGCCCACTTAGTGGCGAACACCGGGGAGCTGTTTTTT. Its protein is CASSAHLVANTGELFF.

The gene calls are TRBV30 and TRBJ2-1, with 7 nucleotides matching TRBD1. Losses at the gene ends were 5 bases for V and 3 bases for J; bases not matched to a gene: 10. Germline CDR1 GTSNPN, CDR2 SVGIG (reference sequence). CDR3 length: 15 amino acids. The CDR3 region is CAWERGQANYNEQFF. CDR3 DNA: TGTGCCTGGGAGAGAGGACAGGCGAACTACAATGAGCAGTTCTTC.

This clone has just one count. In nucleotides, the CDR3 is TGTGCCAGCAGCTTAGCAGGGGGCGATTCACCCCTCCACTTT. Protein: CASSLAGGDSPLHF. V gene TRBV7-8 combines with J gene TRBJ1-6, with TRBD1 matching over 7 bases. Germline values: CDR1 SGHVS, CDR2 FQNEAQ. V shed 0 bases and J 8 bases; nucleotides not matched to a gene: 1. This CDR3 has 14 amino acids.

The chain recombines TRBV21-1 with TRBJ2-7; the D call TRBD1 from the table was never checked on the DNA. TRBV21-1 is assigned pseudogene status. CDR3 length: 15 amino acids. The CDR3 here is CASSKCRQGFNEQYF. In DNA, the CDR3 is TGTGCCAGCAGCAAATGTCGTCAGGGTTTCAACGAGCAGTACTTC.

The gene calls are TRBV5-4 and TRBJ2-2, with D unclear. CDR1 and CDR2 from the germline V gene are SGHNT and YYREEE (reference sequence). Trimming took 0 bases from V and 7 from J, leaving 13 bases between them. CDR3 size: 15 residues. Written as DNA, the CDR3 is TGTGCCAGCAGCTTGGCGGCCCGTTCAGGCGGGGAGCTGTTTTTT. This codes for CASSLAARSGGELFF.

The rearrangement joins TRBV7-2 to TRBJ2-5; 9 bases are a match to TRBD2. From germline, CDR1 is SGHTA and CDR2 FQGNSA. V lost 3 bases to trimming and J lost 5 bases; unmatched junction nucleotides: 4. The CDR3 length is 14 residues. The CDR3 sequence is CASSFGGGAETQYF. The DNA of the CDR3 is TGTGCCAGCAGCTTCGGCGGGGGGGCTGAGACCCAGTACTTC.

The chain uses TRBV28 and TRBJ2-7; D is unclear. The CDR3 sequence is 13 residues long. The V end was cut by 4 bases, the J end by 1 base, with 8 bases between. Germline CDR1 reads MDHEN; CDR2 reads SYDVKM. The CDR3, as DNA: TGTGCCAGCAGTTACATCAAATCCTACGAGCAGTACTTC. It encodes CASSYIKSYEQYF.

The rearrangement joins TRBV29-1 to TRBJ2-5; TRBD2 is a possible D gene (6 bases). The CDR3 consists of 15 residues. Per the germline V gene, CDR1 is SQVTM and CDR2 is ANQGSEA. Trimming took off 1 base at V and 0 bases at J, with 12 bases between the two ends. CDR3 sequence (DNA): TGCAGCGTTGAAGGGGAGGCAGCTTACCAAGAGACCCAGTACTTC. The encoded protein is CSVEGEAAYQETQYF.